Each of the 3 T cell receptor beta chains below was sequenced from the same sample in a study of blood T cell repertoires in COVID-19. Method: immunoSEQ multiplex PCR; TCRdb's copy keeps in-frame clones and lacks some. Counted here are roughly 410,000 clones, about 87% occurring once; the ten biggest clones make up 2.3%. Input material: peripheral blood. These receptors came from a woman aged 55-70 years with COVID-19, enrolled during active disease.

The chain couples TRBV19 to TRBJ2-3, with 8 bases identical to TRBD2. The CDR3 runs 15 residues. The ends lost 2 bases at V and 5 bases at J; junction bases unmatched: 6. Germline V gene sequence: CDR1 LNHDA, CDR2 SQIVND (reference sequence). CDR3 DNA sequence: TGTGCCAGTAGTATACTAGCGGGCCGGCTAGATACGCAGTATTTT. Translating gives CASSILAGRLDTQYF.

V usage is TRBV30 and J usage is TRBJ2-1; D might be TRBD1 (7 bases). The CDR3 has 14 residues. Germline values: CDR1 GTSNPN, CDR2 SVGIG (reference sequence). Trimming took off 2 bases at V and 7 bases at J, with 15 bases between the two ends. CDR3 nucleotide sequence: TGTGCCTGGAGTACAGGAGGGGGCCAAAATGAGCAGTTCTTC. It is translated as CAWSTGGGQNEQFF. Variable domain in full (rest from reference TRBV30 and TRBJ2-1): SQTIHQWPATLVQPVGSPLSLECTVEGTSNPNLYWYRQAAGRGLQLLFYSVGIGQISSEVPQNLSASRPQDRQFILSSKKLLLSDSGFYLCAWSTGGGQNEQFFGPGTRLTVL.

This chain uses TRBV2 with TRBJ2-1; TRBD2 aligns across 9 bases. The CDR3 contains 16 residues. Germline values: CDR1 SNHLY, CDR2 FYNNEI. Trimming took 4 bases from V and 10 from J; bases not matched to a gene: 14. In DNA form, the CDR3 reads TGTGCCAGCAGTGTTCACTCGGGACTAGCCGGGTCGGAGCAGTTCTTC. It codes for CASSVHSGLAGSEQFF.